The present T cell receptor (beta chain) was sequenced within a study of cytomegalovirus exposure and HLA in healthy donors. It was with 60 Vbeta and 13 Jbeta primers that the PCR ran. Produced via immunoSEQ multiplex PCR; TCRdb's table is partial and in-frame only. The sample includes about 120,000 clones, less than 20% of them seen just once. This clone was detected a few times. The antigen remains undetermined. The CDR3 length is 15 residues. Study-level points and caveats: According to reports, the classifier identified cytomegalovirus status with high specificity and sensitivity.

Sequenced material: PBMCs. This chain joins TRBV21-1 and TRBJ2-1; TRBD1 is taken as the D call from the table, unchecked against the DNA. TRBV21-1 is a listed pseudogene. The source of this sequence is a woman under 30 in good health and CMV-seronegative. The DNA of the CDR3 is TGTGCCAGCAGCAAAAGGACAGGGGTGTGTAATGAGCAGTTCTTC. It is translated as CASSKRTGVCNEQFF.